The clone carrying this T cell receptor (beta chain) appeared once. The sample comes from a study of blood T cell repertoires in COVID-19. Whole-study context: Acute-phase and convalescent COVID-19 samples originated in the United States, Italy and Spain.

Enrolment of Seattle patients took place during active infection, and they were followed longitudinally. Germline CDR1 and CDR2: MRHNA and SNTAGT. The J segment lost 5 bases and the V segment lost 5 bases, leaving 5 bases of the junction unmatched. The CDR3 is 13 amino acids. Clones were read by immunoSEQ multiplex PCR, and TCRdb kept only the in-frame ones, dropping some. The sample lists 85,000 to 130,000 clones, 76% occurring once. Sequenced material: peripheral blood. This chain links TRBV6-4 with TRBJ2-5; the match to TRBD2 covers 7 bases. The TCR comes from an older man with COVID-19, enrolled during active disease. This CDR3 reads CASSTREGETQYF. CDR3 nucleotides: TGTGCCAGCAGTACCAGGGAGGGTGAGACCCAGTACTTC.